This T cell receptor beta chain was identified during a study of shared clonotypes between healthy human individuals. The CDR3 has 14 residues. Trimming took 4 bases from V and 10 from J, leaving 17 bases between them. Per germline, CDR1 MDHEN and CDR2 SYDVKM. Assay used: immunoSEQ multiplex PCR; TCRdb lists only in-frame clones, some missing. The sample includes around 180,000 clones, 85% to 95% of them seen just once. This sequence joins TRBV28 and TRBJ1-5, with D perhaps TRBD1 (5 bases). The source of this sequence is a woman in her twenties or thirties in good health. Sequencing used naive CD4+ T cells sorted from blood. Regarding subset: CD45RA+ positively selected. DNA for the CDR3: TGTGCCAGCAGTTCCCGGGGACGGCTGATCCCCCAGCATTTT. It codes for CASSSRGRLIPQHF.